The present TCR beta chain was sequenced within a study of blood T cell repertoires in COVID-19. Profiled with immunoSEQ multiplex PCR; TCRdb holds only in-frame clones, not every one. Of 350,000 or so clones detected, roughly nine tenths appear once; the ten largest clones hold 0.9% to 1.2%. Enrolled through a virtual design, the participants were between about 18 and 100 years of age and came from under 25 US areas. Resolution of symptoms, clearance, or two negative PCRs was present in recovered Cohort 3 donors. Trimming removed 1 base from V and 2 bases from J, with 9 bases in between. Germline V gives CDR1 SGHAT, CDR2 FQNNGV. The CDR3 loop spans 14 amino acids.

This TCR derives from a woman in her 30s who had recovered from COVID-19. The J gene is TRBJ2-7, the V gene TRBV11-2; perhaps TRBD2 as D (6 bases). Sequencing was done on a sample of PBMCs or T cells enriched from blood (not recorded which). CDR3 region: CASSLGRGTYEQYF. In DNA, the CDR3 is TGTGCCAGCAGCTTAGGGCGGGGCACCTACGAGCAGTACTTC.